This T cell receptor (beta chain) was captured in a study of OX40 agonist ivuxolimab in advanced cancers. CDR3 length equals 15 residues. Trimming took 6 bases from V and 3 from J, leaving 18 bases between them. The V gene's germline CDR1 is ENHRY and CDR2 SYGVKD. The table came from immunoSEQ multiplex PCR; TCRdb's copy has only in-frame clones and leaves some out. Of tens of thousands of clones listed, under 85% are singletons. This receptor was obtained from an adult with an advanced solid tumor such as melanoma, head and neck, liver or kidney cancer. The sample was CD4+ or CD8+ T cells sorted from blood, taken in a trial of the OX40 agonist ivuxolimab. The rearrangement joins TRBV10-3 to TRBJ2-7; D is uncertain. The CDR3 sequence: CAISPQRNNFYEQYF. CDR3 coding DNA: TGTGCCATCAGCCCCCAGAGGAACAACTTCTACGAGCAGTACTTC.